The 25 T cell receptor beta chains below all came from one sample that was sequenced in a study of blood T cell repertoires in COVID-19. The table came from immunoSEQ multiplex PCR; TCRdb's copy has only in-frame clones and leaves some out. Of about 220,000 clones listed, almost 90% are singletons. The specimen was PBMCs or T cells enriched from blood (not recorded which). The receptor set was obtained from a woman aged 45-60 years with acute COVID-19.

The genes are TRBV28 and TRBJ1-4, with D possibly matching TRBD1 (6 bases). Between the trimmed V and J ends, which lost 7 bases and 6 bases, there was a span of 15 bases. The CDR3 loop spans 14 amino acids. Germline loops: CDR1 MDHEN, CDR2 SYDVKM. The CDR3 sequence: CASKLTGGDEKLFF. The DNA for the CDR3 is TGTGCCAGCAAACTGACAGGCGGAGATGAAAAACTGTTTTTT.

This clone was observed a few times. This chain links TRBV5-1 with TRBJ2-3, with D perhaps matching TRBD2 (7 bases). Germline assignment: CDR1 SGHRS and CDR2 YFSETQ. The CDR3 sequence is 18 residues long. V was shortened by 4 bases and J by 0 bases, with 21 bases between the two germline ends. The CDR3 DNA reads as TGCGCCAGCAGCCGGCAGGGGACCGCGGGAGAAAGCACAGATACGCAGTATTTT. Amino acids: CASSRQGTAGESTDTQYF.

V usage is TRBV29-1 and J usage is TRBJ1-5, with D perhaps matching TRBD1 (5 bases). Germline V lookup: CDR1 SQVTM, CDR2 ANQGSEA. The ends were cut back, 4 bases at V and 1 base at J, with 8 bases in the middle. The CDR3 totals 13 residues. The CDR3 nucleotides are TGCAGCGTTGCGTCAGGGAGCAATCAGCCCCAGCATTTT. Its protein product is CSVASGSNQPQHF.

V is TRBV7-3 and J is TRBJ2-1; 11 nucleotides match TRBD2. The junction had 8 bases not matched to a gene; V was cut back by 5 bases and J by 8 bases. The CDR3 extends over 15 amino acids. Germline V lookup: CDR1 SGHTA, CDR2 FQGTGA. The CDR3 DNA is TGTGCCAGCAGCCCTACTAGCGGGAGTGACGATGAGCAGTTCTTC. This gives the protein CASSPTSGSDDEQFF. Drawing the rest from reference TRBV7-3 and TRBJ2-1, the complete variable domain is GAGVSQTPSNKVTEKGKYVELRCDPISGHTALYWYRQSLGQGPEFLIYFQGTGAADDSGLPNDRFFAVRPEGSVSTLKIQRTERGDSAVYLCASSPTSGSDDEQFFGPGTRLTVL.

Remarks on this clone: Other DNA sequences in this sample translate to the same CDR3. V gene TRBV7-2 combines with J gene TRBJ2-3; TRBD2 matches at 9 bases. The germline V gene encodes CDR1 SGHTA and CDR2 FQGNSA. V lost 8 bases, J lost 6 bases, and 9 bases stayed unmatched. CDR3 length: 14 residues. The CDR3 region is CASRGGAGRDTQYF. The CDR3 nucleotides read TGTGCCAGCCGCGGGGGGGCGGGGAGGGATACGCAGTATTTT.

The genes are TRBV5-4 and TRBJ2-7; D is unclear. With 2 bases removed from V and 6 bases from J, the gap between germline ends came to 15 bases. CDR1 is SGHNT and CDR2 is YYREEE in the germline V gene (reference sequence). The CDR3 has 14 amino acids. In nucleotides, the CDR3 is TGTGCCAGCAGCTTAAGCCGGGTTTCTCGCGAGCAGTACTTC. Protein sequence: CASSLSRVSREQYF. The complete variable domain, with remaining parts taken from reference TRBV5-4 and TRBJ2-7, reads ETGVTQSPTHLIKTRGQQVTLRCSSQSGHNTVSWYQQALGQGPQFIFQYYREEENGRGNFPPRFSGLQFPNYSSELNVNALELDDSALYLCASSLSRVSREQYFGPGTRLTVT.

As DNA, the CDR3 is TGTGCCAGCTCACCACTGGGACAGGGAAGTGAAAAACTGTTTTTT. As protein: CASSPLGQGSEKLFF. J is TRBJ1-4 and V is TRBV18; 9 bases line up with TRBD1. In germline, CDR1 is KGHSH, CDR2 LQKENI. J gave up 7 bases and V 1 base, and 4 bases lay outside the gene matches. The CDR3 has 15 amino acids.

The chain recombines TRBV3-1 (or the pseudogene TRBV3-2) with TRBJ2-7; D might be TRBD2 (5 bases). From germline, CDR1 is LGHDT and CDR2 YNNKEL (reference sequence). The CDR3 spans 15 residues. V was trimmed by 7 bases and J by 2 bases, leaving 18 bases between them. The CDR3 coding sequence is TGTGCCAGCAACAACGCTCTTAGCGAAACCTACGAGCAGTACTTC. Encoded protein: CASNNALSETYEQYF.

The CDR3 reads CASSWGGTGRHYGYTF. The DNA of the CDR3 is TGTGCCAGCAGTTGGGGTGGGACAGGGCGTCACTATGGCTACACCTTC. The chain combines TRBV6-5 with TRBJ1-2, with 9 bases fitting TRBD1. Germline lookup yields CDR1 MNHEY and CDR2 SVGAGI. J was trimmed by 3 bases and V by 4 bases; bases with no gene match: 9. This CDR3 is 16 amino acids long.

The chain links TRBV4-1 to TRBJ1-6; D perhaps matches TRBD1 (6 bases). CDR3 size: 19 residues. V lost 0 bases and J lost 9, with 24 bases in between. CDR1 and CDR2 from the germline V gene are MGHRA and YSYEKL. CDR3 nucleotides: TGCGCCAGCAGCCAAGATGCCCCACGGACAGAGGGGTTTGGTTCACCCCTCCACTTT. This encodes CASSQDAPRTEGFGSPLHF.

The table lists this clone with a few counts. The J gene is TRBJ1-1, the V gene TRBV11-2; TRBD1 matches at 9 bases. With V trimmed by 5 bases and J by 4 bases, 8 bases remained unmatched. The CDR3 length is 15 residues. CDR1 SGHAT and CDR2 FQNNGV come from the germline V gene. The CDR3 region has the DNA TGTGCCAGCAGCCCGCGTGGGACAGGGACCACTGAAGCTTTCTTT. Amino acids: CASSPRGTGTTEAFF. The full variable domain, with the rest looked up from reference TRBV11-2 and TRBJ1-1, is EAGVAQSPRYKIIEKRQSVAFWCNPISGHATLYWYQQILGQGPKLLIQFQNNGVVDDSQLPKDRFSAERLKGVDSTLKIQPAKLEDSAVYLCASSPRGTGTTEAFFGQGTRLTVV.

J is TRBJ2-7 and V is TRBV9; perhaps TRBD1 as D (5 bases). With 3 bases removed from V and 2 bases from J, the gap between germline ends came to 18 bases. Germline values: CDR1 SGDLS, CDR2 YYNGEE. The CDR3 is made up of 16 amino acids. The CDR3 DNA reads as TGTGCCAGCAGCGCCATGGAGACGACAGTTCCCTACGAGCAGTACTTC. Its protein is CASSAMETTVPYEQYF. Looking up the rest from reference TRBV9 and TRBJ2-7 gives the full variable domain: DSGVTQTPKHLITATGQRVTLRCSPRSGDLSVYWYQQSLDQGLQFLIQYYNGEERAKGNILERFSAQQFPDLHSELNLSSLELGDSALYFCASSAMETTVPYEQYFGPGTRLTVT.

CDR3 loop: CASSVGLDGTDTQYF. CDR3 DNA: TGTGCCAGCAGCGTGGGACTAGATGGCACAGATACGCAGTATTTT. The chain joins TRBV9 to TRBJ2-3, with 8 bases fitting TRBD2. The CDR3 sequence is 15 residues long. Looked up from germline, CDR1 is SGDLS and CDR2 is YYNGEE. V was pared by 2 bases and J by 1 base, with 3 bases of the junction left unmatched.

This chain joins TRBV2 and TRBJ1-2; tentative D call: TRBD1 (6 bases). The germline CDR1 and CDR2 sequences are SNHLY and FYNNEI. V was trimmed by 6 bases and J by 4 bases, leaving 12 bases between them. CDR3 length: 13 residues. The chain's CDR3 is CASRMDSSYGYTF. DNA of the CDR3: TGTGCCAGCAGAATGGACAGCAGCTATGGCTACACCTTC.

This clone was seen just once. DNA for the CDR3: TGTGCCAGCAGCCAAGGCCTTGGGGGAGGGTTACAAGAGACCCAGTACTTC. Its translation is CASSQGLGGGLQETQYF. The chain recombines TRBV11-3 with TRBJ2-5, with 7 nucleotides matching TRBD2. Germline CDR1 reads SGHNT; CDR2 reads YENEEA. The CDR3 sequence is 17 residues long. The J segment lost 2 bases and the V segment lost 5 bases, leaving 14 bases of the junction unmatched.

The chain recombines TRBV9 with TRBJ1-2; 9 positions match TRBD1. CDR1 is SGDLS, CDR2 YYNGEE, per germline. V lost 0 bases and J lost 7; bases outside the gene matches: 7. CDR3 size: 15 residues. CDR3 nucleotides: TGTGCCAGCAGCGTAGTTTCGGGACAGGGTTCTGGCTACACCTTC. It codes for CASSVVSGQGSGYTF.

This chain connects TRBV19 to TRBJ2-7; D might be TRBD1 (5 bases). V was pared by 5 bases and J by 4 bases, with 12 bases between. Per the germline V gene, CDR1 is LNHDA and CDR2 is SQIVND (reference sequence). This CDR3 has 13 amino acids. The CDR3, as DNA: TGTGCCAGTAGTGTGGGGCAGTTTTACGAGCAGTACTTC. Translating gives CASSVGQFYEQYF.

V gene TRBV4-1 combines with J gene TRBJ2-1; D may be TRBD1 (6 bases). V was cut by 7 bases and J by 5 bases, with 18 bases left in between. The germline V gene encodes CDR1 MGHRA and CDR2 YSYEKL. The CDR3 spans 15 residues. The CDR3 loop reads CASNQVGSGDNEQFF. CDR3 bases: TGCGCCAGCAACCAGGTGGGTTCAGGGGACAATGAGCAGTTCTTC.

This chain connects TRBV11-2 to TRBJ2-3; 10 positions agree with TRBD2. V lost 5 bases to trimming and J lost 4 bases; unmatched junction nucleotides: 9. This CDR3 contains 16 residues. Germline CDR1 and CDR2: SGHAT and FQNNGV. CDR3 residues: CASSLIGTSGADTQYF. The CDR3 DNA follows: TGTGCCAGCAGCCTCATCGGTACTAGCGGGGCAGATACGCAGTATTTT.

V gene TRBV2 combines with J gene TRBJ1-4; TRBD1 might be the D (6 bases). V was clipped by 4 bases and J by 7 bases, with 7 bases between them. The V gene's germline CDR1 is SNHLY and CDR2 FYNNEI. The CDR3 totals 12 residues. CDR3 sequence (DNA): TGTGCCAGCAGTGCAGGGGCTGAAAAACTGTTTTTT. As protein: CASSAGAEKLFF.

This clone appeared once. The V call is TRBV5-8, the J call TRBJ1-3; 7 nucleotides match TRBD1. The CDR3 runs to 15 residues. Germline values: CDR1 SGHTS, CDR2 YDEGEE. V was pared by 1 base and J by 0 bases, with 1 base of the junction left unmatched. The CDR3 reads CASSLRTGSGNTIYF. For the CDR3, the DNA is TGTGCCAGCAGCTTGAGGACAGGCTCTGGAAACACCATATATTTT.

Only a few counts were recorded for this clone. The J gene is TRBJ2-1, the V gene TRBV9; 13 bases are a match to TRBD2. Germline lookup yields CDR1 SGDLS and CDR2 YYNGEE. After removal of 2 bases from V and 8 bases from J, the junction contained 7 bases not matched to a gene. The CDR3 has 16 residues. CDR3 coding DNA: TGTGCCAGCAGCGTTGGGGGACTAGCGGGACGAGATGAGCAGTTCTTC. The encoded protein is CASSVGGLAGRDEQFF.

The V gene is TRBV6-5, the J gene TRBJ1-6; TRBD1 matches 7 bases. The germline CDR1 and CDR2 sequences are MNHEY and SVGAGI. Germline trimming cut 0 bases from V and 8 bases from J; bases unmatched to any gene: 7. The CDR3 is 16 amino acids. The CDR3 loop is CASSYSRQGQHSPLHF. As DNA, the CDR3 is TGTGCCAGCAGTTACTCGCGACAGGGCCAACATTCACCCCTCCACTTT.

The chain combines TRBV28 with TRBJ2-7, with D perhaps TRBD1 (6 bases). CDR1 MDHEN and CDR2 SYDVKM come from the germline V gene. V lost 7 bases, J lost 3 bases, and 25 bases lay in between. This CDR3 is built from 17 residues. The CDR3, as DNA: TGTGCCAGCAACCCCCTGATTTGGACAGAGGCACACTACGAGCAGTACTTC. This encodes CASNPLIWTEAHYEQYF.

This chain links TRBV9 with TRBJ1-3, with D maybe TRBD1 (6 bases). CDR3 length: 18 residues. V was pared by 3 bases and J by 0 bases, with 19 bases between. Per the germline V gene, CDR1 is SGDLS and CDR2 is YYNGEE. The chain's CDR3 is CASSAQPGTTFSGNTIYF. The CDR3 nucleotides are TGTGCCAGCAGCGCTCAACCCGGGACAACCTTCTCTGGAAACACCATATATTTT.